This note documents a single T cell receptor (beta chain) sequence. This sample was taken from a study of cytomegalovirus exposure and HLA in healthy donors. PCR involved 60 Vbeta and 13 Jbeta primers. Repertoires were generated with immunoSEQ multiplex PCR, while TCRdb's copy carries only in-frame clones and drops some. This listing includes approximately 120,000 clones. The CDR3 sequence is 14 residues long. Looked up from germline, CDR1 is MDHEN and CDR2 is SYDVKM. V lost 4 bases and J lost 4, with 11 bases in between. Each donor was healthy, and each was a bone marrow donor. This clonotype was sampled from a man aged 18 to 29 in good health and CMV-seronegative. This chain uses TRBV28 with TRBJ1-5, with D hard to call. The sample taken for sequencing was PBMCs. Here the CDR3 reads CASSSTLTNQPQHF. The CDR3, as DNA: TGTGCCAGCAGTTCTACCCTAACTAATCAGCCCCAGCATTTT.